A selection of T cell receptor beta chains follows, all from one sample in a study of cytomegalovirus exposure and HLA in healthy donors. Some clones are missing from TCRdb's copy, which holds only in-frame ones; the method was immunoSEQ multiplex PCR. The table records about 79,000 clones, 90% to 95% of them present only once. Sequencing input: PBMCs. The source is a woman in her thirties in good health and CMV-seronegative. Both conserved end residues are part of each CDR3. The order of the fields is V gene, clone size, D gene, J gene, CDR3 protein, CDR3 DNA. The D gene is left open where the match is weak. Clone size is shown for a subset of rows, as once, few, many or a class of expanded clone.

TRBV5-4,NA,NA,TRBJ2-7,CASSLNRDTYEQYF,TGTGCCAGCAGCCTCAACAGGGACACCTACGAGCAGTACTTC
TRBV30,NA,NA,TRBJ2-5,CAWTPGGTQYF,TGTGCCTGGACTCCCGGGGGGACCCAGTACTTC
TRBV30,NA,TRBD2,TRBJ2-1,CAWSGIAGGRPDNEQFF,TGTGCCTGGAGTGGGATAGCGGGGGGTCGTCCTGACAATGAGCAGTTCTTC
TRBV6-1,NA,NA,TRBJ2-2,CASRTLAEGLFF,TGTGCCAGCAGGACACTTGCGGAGGGGCTGTTTTTT
TRBV15,NA,NA,TRBJ1-1,CATSIELNTEAFF,TGTGCCACCAGCATTGAGTTGAACACTGAAGCTTTCTTT
TRBV4-1,NA,TRBD2,TRBJ2-1,CASSRGTSRFNEQFF,TGCGCCAGCAGCCGCGGGACTAGTCGTTTTAATGAGCAGTTCTTC
TRBV7-7,NA,NA,TRBJ2-5,CASSLSYASGETQYF,TGTGCTAGCAGCTTAAGTTACGCCTCGGGGGAGACCCAGTACTTC
TRBV28,once,NA,TRBJ2-3,CASSFPPGPTQYF,TGTGCCAGCAGTTTTCCACCGGGTCCAACGCAGTATTTT
TRBV10-3,NA,NA,TRBJ1-2,CAISGETGGTYGYTF,TGTGCCATCAGTGGGGAGACCGGGGGTACCTATGGCTACACCTTC
TRBV9,NA,TRBD2,TRBJ2-7,CASSVGFGLASLYEQYF,TGTGCCAGCAGCGTCGGATTTGGACTAGCGAGTTTGTACGAGCAGTACTTC
TRBV2,NA,TRBD1,TRBJ1-1,CASRGDSKNTEAFF,TGTGCCAGCAGGGGGGACAGCAAGAACACTGAAGCTTTCTTT
TRBV7-6,once,NA,TRBJ1-1,CASSLAPGGNTEAFF,TGTGCCAGCAGCTTAGCGCCGGGGGGGAACACTGAAGCTTTCTTT
TRBV7-2,NA,NA,TRBJ2-2,CASSLQGLNTGELFF,TGTGCCAGCAGCTTGCAGGGACTGAACACCGGGGAGCTGTTTTTT
TRBV18,NA,NA,TRBJ1-3,CASSPKSGGTAQGNTIYF,TGTGCCAGCTCACCGAAGTCGGGGGGGACCGCGCAAGGAAACACCATATATTTT
TRBV7-2,NA,TRBD1,TRBJ2-1,CASSLRDRGNNEQFF,TGTGCCAGCAGCTTACGGGACAGGGGGAACAATGAGCAGTTCTTC
TRBV5-1,NA,TRBD2,TRBJ2-2,CATSGTSGNTGELFF,TGCGCCACCTCGGGAACTAGCGGGAACACCGGGGAGCTGTTTTTT
TRBV4-2,NA,TRBD1,TRBJ2-3,CASSRQTGYRSTDTQYF,TGTGCCAGCAGCCGGCAGACAGGGTATAGAAGCACAGATACGCAGTATTTT
TRBV5-1,NA,TRBD1,TRBJ1-4,CASSLEGAKLFF,TGCGCCAGCAGCTTGGAGGGGGCGAAACTGTTTTTT
TRBV5-3,once,TRBD2,TRBJ2-7,CASSLGDYVYEQYF,TGTGCCAGCAGCTTGGGGGACTACGTCTACGAGCAGTACTTC
TRBV18,NA,TRBD2,TRBJ2-7,CASSPTGTSGGNYEQYF,TGTGCCAGCTCACCCACCGGGACTAGCGGTGGAAACTACGAGCAGTACTTC
TRBV9,once,TRBD1,TRBJ1-4,CASSAPVTGIATNEKLFF,TGTGCCAGCAGCGCTCCGGTGACAGGGATTGCAACTAATGAAAAACTGTTTTTT
TRBV6-1,NA,TRBD2,TRBJ2-1,CASSEAGGFLRLF,TGTGCCAGCAGTGAAGCGGGGGGGTTCCTTAGGCTCTTC
TRBV21-1,NA,NA,TRBJ1-1,CASSKGGGVGTEAFF,TGTGCCAGCAGCAAAGGGGGAGGGGTGGGGACTGAAGCTTTCTTT
TRBV7-9,NA,TRBD1,TRBJ1-3,CASSLARDRGSTIYF,TGTGCCAGCAGCTTAGCTCGGGACAGGGGGAGCACCATATATTTT
TRBV28,NA,TRBD2,TRBJ2-7,CASWSGGPVYEQYF,TGTGCCAGCTGGAGCGGGGGACCCGTCTACGAGCAGTACTTC
TRBV19,NA,TRBD1,TRBJ1-1,CASSKGTERMNTEAFF,TGTGCCAGTAGTAAGGGGACAGAAAGGATGAACACTGAAGCTTTCTTT
TRBV7-8,NA,TRBD2,TRBJ2-7,CASSLQRDSYEQYF,TGTGCCAGCAGCCTCCAGCGGGACTCCTACGAGCAGTACTTC
TRBV30,NA,NA,TRBJ1-1,CAWRNTVTGIGTEAFF,TGTGCCTGGAGAAACACCGTAACAGGGATTGGCACTGAAGCTTTCTTT
TRBV6-5,NA,TRBD1,TRBJ2-1,CASSSDRGIYNEQFF,TGTGCCAGCAGCTCCGACAGGGGGATTTACAATGAGCAGTTCTTC
TRBV6-6,once,NA,TRBJ1-1,CASSYEGVRTEAFF,TGTGCCAGCAGTTACGAGGGGGTACGCACTGAAGCTTTCTTT
TRBV5-1,NA,TRBD1,TRBJ1-2,CASSVGQGTNYGYTF,TGCGCCAGCAGCGTCGGACAGGGGACTAACTATGGCTACACCTTC
TRBV6-1,NA,TRBD1,TRBJ1-1,CASSEVFLQGVNTEAFF,TGTGCCAGCAGTGAAGTCTTTCTACAGGGGGTGAACACTGAAGCTTTCTTT
TRBV28,once,TRBD1,TRBJ2-3,CASSFGDRGLDTQYF,TGTGCCAGCAGTTTTGGGGACAGGGGTCTCGATACGCAGTATTTT
TRBV2,NA,TRBD2,TRBJ2-3,CASSELRGGTDTQYF,TGTGCCAGCAGTGAACTTCGGGGGGGCACAGATACGCAGTATTTT
TRBV5-4,NA,NA,TRBJ1-1,CASSLVANTEAFF,TGTGCCAGCAGCTTGGTAGCAAACACTGAAGCTTTCTTT
TRBV5-4,few,NA,TRBJ1-2,CASSNQDSRDGYTF,TGTGCCAGCAGCAACCAGGACAGCCGCGATGGCTACACCTTC
TRBV6-5,NA,NA,TRBJ2-5,CASSYSSVTQYF,TGTGCCAGCAGTTACTCAAGCGTTACCCAGTACTTC
TRBV7-2,NA,TRBD1,TRBJ2-5,CASIQDRGRQETQYF,TGTGCCAGCATCCAGGACAGGGGTCGACAAGAGACCCAGTACTTC
TRBV11-3,NA,NA,TRBJ2-2,CASSLETGITGELFF,TGTGCCAGCAGCTTAGAAACAGGGATCACCGGGGAGCTGTTTTTT
TRBV19,NA,NA,TRBJ1-6,CASSIGGSSPLHF,TGTGCCAGTAGTATAGGCGGCAGTTCACCCCTCCACTTT
TRBV7-8,once,TRBD1,TRBJ2-6,CASRQRRDRALGGANVLTF,TGTGCCAGCAGGCAACGCCGGGACAGGGCCCTAGGTGGGGCCAACGTCCTGACTTTC
TRBV5-1,NA,NA,TRBJ1-4,CASSIGGGTNEKLFF,TGCGCCAGCAGCATTGGCGGGGGAACTAATGAAAAACTGTTTTTT
TRBV4-3,NA,NA,TRBJ1-1,CASSQVAQGLNTEAFF,TGCGCCAGCAGCCAAGTGGCTCAGGGTTTGAACACTGAAGCTTTCTTT
TRBV9,NA,NA,TRBJ2-7,CASSVDYGNYEQYF,TGTGCCAGCAGCGTAGACTACGGGAACTACGAGCAGTACTTC
TRBV29-1,NA,NA,TRBJ2-1,CSVVLGSQGYNEQFF,TGCAGCGTCGTGTTGGGTAGCCAGGGCTACAATGAGCAGTTCTTC
TRBV10-3,NA,NA,TRBJ1-6,CAISERQESSYNSPLHF,TGTGCCATCAGTGAGCGTCAGGAAAGCTCCTATAATTCACCCCTCCACTTT
TRBV6-5,NA,TRBD2,TRBJ2-1,CASSSGLAGGLKFF,TGTGCCAGCAGTTCCGGACTAGCGGGGGGTTTAAAGTTCTTC
TRBV5-5,NA,NA,TRBJ2-3,CASSPRPRDTDTQYF,TGTGCCAGCAGCCCCCGTCCCAGGGACACAGATACGCAGTATTTT
TRBV30,NA,NA,TRBJ1-1,CAWRGVKIEAFF,TGTGCCTGGAGAGGGGTGAAGATTGAAGCTTTCTTT
TRBV10-3,NA,TRBD1,TRBJ2-5,CAARPSTGGRGETQYF,TGTGCCGCCCGCCCCTCAACAGGGGGTCGAGGAGAGACCCAGTACTTC